Below, 24 T cell receptor beta chains from the same sample are listed, as sequenced in a study of sequential checkpoint blockade in melanoma. Generated by immunoSEQ multiplex PCR, the TCRdb table keeps only in-frame clones and is missing some. Here the sample spans roughly 28,000 clones, roughly 80% being singletons. The treatment: randomized to nivolumab then ipilimumab (arm A) or the reverse (arm B). Sequenced material: CD8+ T cells sorted from blood (inferred from file names), taken from a patient given nivolumab and ipilimumab in sequence. The receptors were gathered from a human donor with melanoma.

Remarks on this clone: Other nucleotide sequences from this sample produce the same CDR3. V is TRBV28 and J is TRBJ2-7; maybe TRBD1 (5 bases). V gave up 3 bases and J gave up 6 bases, with 9 bases separating them. Germline V gives CDR1 MDHEN, CDR2 SYDVKM. This CDR3 contains 12 residues. CDR3 coding DNA: TGTGCCAGCAGTTTCGGTAGGGGCGAGCAGTACTTC. Translated, it gives CASSFGRGEQYF.

V and J are TRBV2 and TRBJ1-6; possible D gene TRBD1, 6 bases. The CDR3 loop spans 14 amino acids. V lost 3 bases to trimming and J lost 9 bases, with 12 bases between them. From germline, CDR1 is SNHLY and CDR2 FYNNEI. The CDR3 loop reads CASSDAGQFSPLHF. As DNA, the CDR3 is TGTGCCAGCAGTGATGCAGGACAGTTTTCACCCCTCCACTTT.

This chain uses TRBV5-5 with TRBJ1-2; the D gene is possibly TRBD1 (6 bases). There are 15 residues in the CDR3. V gave up 0 bases and J gave up 3 bases, with 12 bases separating them. Germline CDR1 reads SGHKS; CDR2 reads YYEKEE (reference sequence). CDR3 DNA sequence: TGTGCCAGCAGCTTGGTGGATAGGACAGACTATGGCTACACCTTC. This codes for CASSLVDRTDYGYTF.

This chain connects TRBV11-2 to TRBJ1-1; no reliable D call. Germline loops: CDR1 SGHAT, CDR2 FQNNGV. The CDR3 covers 13 residues. The V gene lost 1 base and the J gene lost 2 bases, with 5 bases spanning the gap. The CDR3 loop reads CASSLGTNTEAFF. The CDR3 coding sequence is TGTGCCAGCAGCTTAGGGACTAACACTGAAGCTTTCTTT.

This clone was seen a handful of times. The genes are TRBV28 and TRBJ1-2; D not resolved. The CDR3 covers 12 residues. V was pared by 6 bases and J by 5 bases, with 10 bases between. Germline V CDR1 and CDR2: MDHEN, SYDVKM. The CDR3 DNA is TGTGCCAGCAGATCCTACGAGTATGGCTACACCTTC. This gives the protein CASRSYEYGYTF.

This chain links TRBV5-1 with TRBJ2-1; tentative D call: TRBD1 (5 bases). Germline V gene lookup returns CDR1 SGHRS and CDR2 YFSETQ. The V gene lost 3 bases and the J gene lost 4 bases, with 8 bases spanning the gap. The CDR3 is made up of 13 amino acids. The CDR3 here is CASSSQGYNEQFF. The CDR3 coding sequence is TGCGCCAGCAGCTCTCAGGGTTACAATGAGCAGTTCTTC.

This clone was counted a single time. Other DNA sequences of this sample code for an identical CDR3. The rearrangement uses TRBV9 and TRBJ2-3; D is uncertain. Germline CDR1 SGDLS, CDR2 YYNGEE. Between the trimmed V and J ends, which lost 0 bases and 0 bases, there was a span of 8 bases. CDR3 size: 15 residues. The CDR3 DNA reads as TGTGCCAGCAGCGTAGGGCAGACTAGCACAGATACGCAGTATTTT. Amino acids: CASSVGQTSTDTQYF.

The V call is TRBV29-1, the J call TRBJ2-3; the match to TRBD1 covers 7 bases. Trimming took 7 bases from V and 2 from J; bases not matched to a gene: 15. This CDR3 region has 16 residues. Germline CDR1 and CDR2: SQVTM and ANQGSEA. CDR3 sequence (DNA): TGCAGCGCCGAAGGGGTGTACAGGGGCAACACAGATACGCAGTATTTT. Translating it yields CSAEGVYRGNTDTQYF.

This clone was found a few times. This chain joins TRBV4-3 and TRBJ2-7, with D uncertain. Trimming took 6 bases from V and 3 from J, leaving 18 bases between them. The CDR3 covers 15 residues. Germline loops: CDR1 LGHNA, CDR2 YSLEER. The CDR3: CASSVVLSSGYEQYF. The CDR3, as DNA: TGCGCCAGCAGTGTCGTCCTCTCGTCGGGCTACGAGCAGTACTTC.

The chain couples TRBV30 to TRBJ2-7, with 9 positions matching TRBD1. Trimming removed 8 bases from V and 6 bases from J; junction bases left unmatched: 14. The germline CDR1 and CDR2 sequences are GTSNPN and SVGIG (reference sequence). The length of the CDR3 is 14 residues. The DNA of the CDR3 is TGTGCCGGCAACCGGGACAGGGAGTCGGTCGAGCAGTACTTC. Translated, it gives CAGNRDRESVEQYF.

The rearrangement joins TRBV7-2 to TRBJ2-3, with D hard to call. The germline V gene encodes CDR1 SGHTA and CDR2 FQGNSA. The CDR3 contains 18 residues. The V end lost 0 bases, the J end lost 4 bases, and 20 bases lay between the germline ends. The CDR3 loop is CASSLAYFTHGEADTQYF. CDR3 nucleotides: TGTGCCAGCAGCTTAGCCTATTTCACGCACGGAGAGGCAGATACGCAGTATTTT.

The CDR3 sequence is CATSLDRGGDGYTF. The CDR3 DNA sequence: TGTGCCACCAGCTTAGACAGGGGAGGAGATGGCTACACCTTC. V is TRBV15 and J is TRBJ1-2, with TRBD1 matching 8 bases. Unmatched junction bases numbered 8, after V lost 5 bases and J lost 6 bases. The CDR3 extends over 14 amino acids. The germline CDR1 and CDR2 sequences are LNHNV and YYDKDF (reference sequence). Full variable domain (rest looked up from reference TRBV15 and TRBJ1-2): DAMVIQNPRYQVTQFGKPVTLSCSQTLNHNVMYWYQQKSSQAPKLLFHYYDKDFNNEADTPDNFQSRRPNTSFCFLDIRSPGLGDTAMYLCATSLDRGGDGYTFGSGTRLTVV.

V is TRBV4-1 and J is TRBJ2-1; no reliable D call. V was clipped by 5 bases and J by 2 bases, with 16 bases between them. CDR3 length: 16 amino acids. Germline CDR1 is MGHRA and CDR2 is YSYEKL. CDR3 sequence reads: CASSTYISGPYNEQFF. The CDR3 nucleotides are TGCGCCAGCAGCACCTACATTAGTGGGCCCTACAATGAGCAGTTCTTC.

V is TRBV11-3 and J is TRBJ2-7; 7 bases align to TRBD1. Unmatched junction bases numbered 7, after V lost 5 bases and J lost 3 bases. This CDR3 spans 14 amino acids. CDR1 and CDR2 from the germline V gene are SGHNT and YENEEA. CDR3 protein: CASSLTGISYEQYF. CDR3 bases: TGTGCCAGCAGCCTGACAGGGATAAGCTACGAGCAGTACTTC.

This chain links TRBV15 with TRBJ2-3; D gene ambiguous. Trimming shortened V by 4 bases and J by 0 bases, and 5 bases separated the two germline ends. This CDR3 is 13 amino acids long. The germline V gene encodes CDR1 LNHNV and CDR2 YYDKDF (reference sequence). The CDR3 DNA follows: TGTGCCACCAGCATCACTAGCACAGATACGCAGTATTTT. Amino acid sequence: CATSITSTDTQYF. The variable domain in full, with the rest retrieved from reference TRBV15 and TRBJ2-3, is DAMVIQNPRYQVTQFGKPVTLSCSQTLNHNVMYWYQQKSSQAPKLLFHYYDKDFNNEADTPDNFQSRRPNTSFCFLDIRSPGLGDTAMYLCATSITSTDTQYFGPGTRLTVL.

The genes are TRBV11-2 and TRBJ2-7, with TRBD2 matching over 8 bases. Germline CDR1 and CDR2: SGHAT and FQNNGV. Germline trimming cut 4 bases from V and 2 bases from J; bases unmatched to any gene: 7. The CDR3 spans 15 residues. The CDR3 sequence: CASSSGGGLTYEQYF. CDR3 DNA sequence: TGTGCCAGCAGCTCCGGGGGGGGCCTTACCTACGAGCAGTACTTC.

Only one count was recorded for this clone. This sequence joins TRBV2 and TRBJ2-7; D possibly corresponds to TRBD2 (6 bases). This CDR3 contains 13 residues. Germline lookup yields CDR1 SNHLY and CDR2 FYNNEI. The V end lost 8 bases, the J end lost 0 bases, and 11 bases lay between the germline ends. CDR3 in DNA: TGTGCCAGCTTCCTGGGGGGCTCCTACGAGCAGTACTTC. This translates into CASFLGGSYEQYF.

The chain carries TRBV28 and TRBJ2-5; 11 bases align to TRBD2. The junction had 7 bases not matched to a gene; V was cut back by 6 bases and J by 4 bases. Germline V gene lookup returns CDR1 MDHEN and CDR2 SYDVKM. The CDR3 covers 15 residues. The CDR3 protein is CASRGSGGAGETQYF. For the CDR3, the DNA is TGTGCCAGCAGGGGTAGCGGGGGGGCCGGAGAGACCCAGTACTTC.

The CDR3 here is CATSSMTSGGAGSYNEQFF. Written as DNA, the CDR3 is TGTGCCACCAGCAGCATGACTAGCGGGGGGGCCGGATCCTACAATGAGCAGTTCTTC. The gene calls are TRBV15 and TRBJ2-1; 14 bases map to TRBD2. The germline V gene has CDR1 LNHNV and CDR2 YYDKDF (reference sequence). The CDR3 contains 19 residues. V shed 3 bases and J 1 base; nucleotides not matched to a gene: 8.

The table lists this clone with a count of one. The chain recombines TRBV28 with TRBJ2-7; no reliable D call. The CDR3 has 13 amino acids. Between the trimmed V and J ends, which lost 3 bases and 0 bases, there was a span of 6 bases. Germline-derived CDR1 and CDR2 are MDHEN and SYDVKM. The CDR3 loop reads CASSFLSSYEQYF. CDR3 nucleotides: TGTGCCAGCAGTTTCCTGAGCTCCTACGAGCAGTACTTC.

V is TRBV5-6 and J is TRBJ2-7; TRBD2 might be the D (5 bases). Between the trimmed V and J ends, which lost 0 bases and 7 bases, there was a span of 14 bases. Germline-derived CDR1 and CDR2 are SGHDT and YYEEEE. The CDR3 sequence is 14 residues long. As DNA, the CDR3 is TGTGCCAGCAGCTTGGGAACGGGGATGGAGGAGCAGTACTTC. This encodes CASSLGTGMEEQYF.

The gene calls are TRBV19 and TRBJ1-5; D is perhaps TRBD1 (5 bases). The CDR3 sequence is 16 residues long. With 7 bases removed from V and 4 bases from J, the gap between germline ends came to 20 bases. Germline lookup yields CDR1 LNHDA and CDR2 SQIVND (reference sequence). CDR3 sequence reads: CASTITAGVRNQPQHF. The CDR3 coding sequence is TGTGCCAGTACCATCACGGCGGGGGTTAGAAATCAGCCCCAGCATTTT.

The chain links TRBV4-2 to TRBJ2-7, with 8 bases that match TRBD2. Trimming removed 4 bases from V and 3 bases from J; junction bases left unmatched: 11. The length of the CDR3 is 16 residues. Germline CDR1 and CDR2: LGHNA and YNFKEQ. CDR3 DNA: TGTGCCAGCAGCCCAGCGGGGGAGACATCCGTCTACGAGCAGTACTTC. This codes for CASSPAGETSVYEQYF.

The chain has TRBV29-1 and TRBJ2-3; D is possibly TRBD2 (6 bases). Germline assignment: CDR1 SQVTM and CDR2 ANQGSEA. The CDR3 loop spans 14 amino acids. Trimming pared 1 base from V and 4 bases from J, leaving 12 bases between. Here the CDR3 reads CSVEGGLQSDTQYF. CDR3 nucleotide sequence: TGCAGCGTTGAAGGTGGACTACAATCAGATACGCAGTATTTT.